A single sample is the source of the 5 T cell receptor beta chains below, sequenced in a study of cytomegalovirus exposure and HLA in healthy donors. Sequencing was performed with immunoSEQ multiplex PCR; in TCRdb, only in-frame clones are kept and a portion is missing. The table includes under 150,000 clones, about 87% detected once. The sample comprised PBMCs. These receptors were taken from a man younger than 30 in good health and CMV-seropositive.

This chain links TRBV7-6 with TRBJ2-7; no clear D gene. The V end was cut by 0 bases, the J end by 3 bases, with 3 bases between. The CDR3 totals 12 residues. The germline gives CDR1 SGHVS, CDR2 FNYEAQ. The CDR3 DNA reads TGTGCCAGCAGCTTAGCCAACTACGAGCAGTACTTC. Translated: CASSLANYEQYF.

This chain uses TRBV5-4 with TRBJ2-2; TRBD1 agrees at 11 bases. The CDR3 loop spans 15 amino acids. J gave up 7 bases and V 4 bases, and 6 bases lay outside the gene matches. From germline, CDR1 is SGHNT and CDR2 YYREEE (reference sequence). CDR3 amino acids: CASSPGQGAIGELFF. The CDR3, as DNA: TGTGCCAGCAGCCCAGGACAGGGGGCGATCGGGGAGCTGTTTTTT.

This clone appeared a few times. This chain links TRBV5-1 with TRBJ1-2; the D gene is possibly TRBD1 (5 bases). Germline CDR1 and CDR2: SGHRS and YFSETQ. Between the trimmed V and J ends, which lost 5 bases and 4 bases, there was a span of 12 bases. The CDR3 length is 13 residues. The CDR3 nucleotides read TGCGCCAGCAGTTATACAGGATTCTATGGCTACACCTTC. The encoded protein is CASSYTGFYGYTF.

CDR3 nucleotide sequence: TGTGCCAGCAGCTTAGACAGGAACACTGAAGCTTTCTTT. Its translation is CASSLDRNTEAFF. This rearrangement joins TRBV11-2 to TRBJ1-1, with D hard to call. CDR1 SGHAT and CDR2 FQNNGV come from the germline V gene. This CDR3 has 13 amino acids. Between the trimmed V and J ends, which lost 0 bases and 1 base, there was a span of 3 bases. The whole variable domain, remainder taken from reference TRBV11-2 and TRBJ1-1, is EAGVAQSPRYKIIEKRQSVAFWCNPISGHATLYWYQQILGQGPKLLIQFQNNGVVDDSQLPKDRFSAERLKGVDSTLKIQPAKLEDSAVYLCASSLDRNTEAFFGQGTRLTVV.

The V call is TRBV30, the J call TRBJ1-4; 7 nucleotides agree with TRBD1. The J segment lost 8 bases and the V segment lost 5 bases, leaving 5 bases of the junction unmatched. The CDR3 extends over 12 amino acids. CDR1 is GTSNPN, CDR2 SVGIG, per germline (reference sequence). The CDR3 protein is CAWETGREKLFF. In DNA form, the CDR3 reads TGTGCCTGGGAGACAGGGCGAGAAAAACTGTTTTTT.